Shown below are 25 T cell receptor beta chains from a single sample sequenced in a study of T-cell memory formation after mild COVID-19. TCRdb redid the calling of the 5' RACE reads with MiXCR, one entry per CDR3 protein. The sample records 200,000 to 250,000 distinct CDR3 sequences, approximately 10% being singletons. Sample: PBMCs or a T cell subset sorted from them (not recorded which). These receptors all stem from a young man who had mild COVID-19 (a few samples of this study predate the infection). Cell type and time point are not known.

This clonotype was detected only a few times. CDR3 DNA sequence: TGTGCCAGCAGTTACAGTCAGGCAAAACCCTACGAGCAGTACTTC. Translated: CASSYSQAKPYEQYF. The chain employs TRBV6-5 and TRBJ2-7, with D uncertain. Trimming cost V 2 bases and J 2 bases, with 13 bases left between them. Germline assignment: CDR1 MNHEY and CDR2 SVGAGI. There are 15 residues in the CDR3.

This clonotype has just a few counts. The CDR3 DNA follows: TGTGCCAGCAGCCTGGGGCTAGCGGGGGGGAGTGAGCAGTTCTTC. Translated: CASSLGLAGGSEQFF. This sequence joins TRBV7-3 and TRBJ2-1; the match to TRBD2 covers 12 bases. The CDR3 extends over 15 amino acids. V trimming: 5 bases; J trimming: 9 bases; junction bases outside the gene matches: 8. Germline CDR1 reads SGHTA; CDR2 reads FQGTGA.

The genes are TRBV20-1 and TRBJ2-3, with a tentative D call TRBD2 (6 bases). V lost 6 bases, J lost 0 bases, and 10 bases lay in between. The V gene's germline CDR1 is DFQATT and CDR2 SNEGSKA (reference sequence). This CDR3 spans 13 amino acids. The DNA of the CDR3 is TGCAGTGCCCCGCGGGGTAGCACAGATACGCAGTATTTT. Its translation: CSAPRGSTDTQYF.

The rearrangement joins TRBV30 to TRBJ1-1; D is uncertain. V lost 3 bases and J lost 4, with 12 bases in between. Germline assignment: CDR1 GTSNPN and CDR2 SVGIG (reference sequence). The CDR3 has 13 residues. The CDR3 sequence is CAWSVTLGTEAFF. Here the CDR3 DNA reads TGTGCCTGGAGCGTAACCCTAGGCACTGAAGCTTTCTTT.

The sample holds a few counts of this clonotype. The chain recombines TRBV6-2 or TRBV6-3 with TRBJ1-1, with D possibly matching TRBD1 (6 bases). The V and J ends lost 8 bases and 4 bases respectively, with 14 bases between them. Germline V CDR1 and CDR2: MNHEY, SVGEGT. CDR3 length: 13 amino acids. CDR3 sequence reads: CASRGGEGTEAFF. The CDR3 region has the DNA TGTGCCAGCCGAGGGGGGGAAGGCACTGAAGCTTTCTTT.

This clonotype was seen more than once but under ten times. The junction differs from germline at one of its ends, possibly a read error. The J gene is TRBJ1-5, the V gene TRBV7-2, with D possibly TRBD1 on 5 matching bases. The CDR3 spans 15 residues. The germline V gene has CDR1 SGHTA and CDR2 FQGNSA. The CDR3 DNA sequence: TGTGCCAGCAGCTTAGCCAGGGCAGGGAATCAGCCCAAGCATTTT. This gives the protein CASSLARAGNQPKHF.

This clonotype occurred a few times. The chain combines TRBV7-3 with TRBJ1-6, with TRBD1 as a possible D gene (6 bases). Trimming stripped 2 bases from V and 6 bases from J, with 14 bases between. CDR1 SGHTA and CDR2 FQGTGA come from the germline V gene. The CDR3 loop spans 16 amino acids. CDR3 loop: CASSLLSPGANSPLHF. The CDR3 DNA reads as TGTGCCAGCAGCTTATTGTCCCCAGGGGCTAATTCACCCCTCCACTTT.

J is TRBJ1-1 and V is TRBV7-9; TRBD1 might be the D (6 bases). Between the trimmed V and J ends, which lost 5 bases and 7 bases, there was a span of 11 bases. This CDR3 is 12 amino acids long. Germline V gene sequence: CDR1 SEHNR, CDR2 FQNEAQ (reference sequence). Here the CDR3 DNA reads TGTGCCAGCAGCCTGACAGGTCATGAAGCTTTCTTT. It encodes CASSLTGHEAFF.

The chain combines TRBV18 with TRBJ1-5, with unresolved D. Between the trimmed V and J ends, which lost 5 bases and 1 base, there was a span of 9 bases. Germline V gene lookup returns CDR1 KGHSH and CDR2 LQKENI. The CDR3 is made up of 14 amino acids. This chain's CDR3 is CASSYRASNQPQHF. CDR3 bases: TGTGCCAGCTCATACCGGGCGAGCAATCAGCCCCAGCATTTT.

This clonotype was observed a few times. The V call is TRBV23-1, the J call TRBJ2-7; the D gene is possibly TRBD2 (5 bases). TRBV23-1 is an ORF, and what it does is uncertain. This CDR3 is built from 14 residues. The ends were cut back, 6 bases at V and 2 bases at J, with 14 bases in the middle. As DNA, the CDR3 is TGCGCCAGCAGCCAGCGAGGGTGCCCCTACGAGCAGTACGTC. Translating it yields CASSQRGCPYEQYV.

V gene TRBV10-1 combines with J gene TRBJ2-7; tentative D call: TRBD2 (6 bases). The CDR3 runs to 14 residues. V lost 2 bases, J lost 3 bases, and 11 bases lay in between. Germline V gene sequence: CDR1 WNHNN, CDR2 SYGVQD (reference sequence). CDR3 DNA sequence: TGCGCCAGCAGTGAGGGGGGAGGAAACTACGAGCAGTACTTC. Encoded protein: CASSEGGGNYEQYF.

Many counts were recorded for this clonotype. The chain is built from TRBV5-1 and TRBJ1-4; D not certain. Germline V gene data show CDR1 as SGHRS and CDR2 as YFSETQ. V gave up 6 bases and J gave up 1 base, with 10 bases separating them. The CDR3 is made up of 14 amino acids. The CDR3 sequence: CASNPDGTNEKLFF. Written as DNA, the CDR3 is TGCGCCAGCAATCCCGACGGAACTAATGAAAAACTGTTTTTT.

V is TRBV5-5 and J is TRBJ1-2; 8 bases align to TRBD1. V shed 3 bases, J shed 7 bases, and the junction held 5 bases outside the gene matches. CDR3 size: 13 residues. Germline values: CDR1 SGHKS, CDR2 YYEKEE (reference sequence). The DNA for the CDR3 is TGTGCCAGCAGCTCTCAGGGGGCTGGTGGCTACACCTTC. Its protein product is CASSSQGAGGYTF.

The chain has TRBV7-9 and TRBJ1-2, with D perhaps TRBD1 (5 bases). Per the germline V gene, CDR1 is SEHNR and CDR2 is FQNEAQ (reference sequence). The CDR3 runs to 14 residues. V dropped 1 base and J dropped 5 bases, with 11 bases sitting between them. The DNA of the CDR3 is TGTGCCAGCAGCTTAGGAAATCAGGGTTATGGCTACACCTTC. Its protein product is CASSLGNQGYGYTF.

This clonotype was counted at least ten times. This chain uses TRBV7-2 with TRBJ2-1; 8 nucleotides align to TRBD1. This CDR3 is 14 amino acids long. V lost 6 bases, J lost 6 bases, and 7 bases stayed unmatched. The germline gives CDR1 SGHTA, CDR2 FQGNSA. CDR3 residues: CASRPDRVGNEQFF. In DNA form, the CDR3 reads TGTGCCAGCAGACCGGACAGGGTCGGCAATGAGCAGTTCTTC.

The V and J genes are TRBV5-5 and TRBJ2-3; D is unresolved. The CDR3 is made up of 14 amino acids. V was trimmed by 3 bases and J by 2 bases, leaving 10 bases between them. Germline lookup yields CDR1 SGHKS and CDR2 YYEKEE (reference sequence). CDR3 sequence: CASSYLSITDTQYF. The CDR3 region has the DNA TGTGCCAGCAGCTATTTGTCCATCACAGATACGCAGTATTTT.

The chain is built from TRBV20-1 and TRBJ2-1, with D hard to call. CDR1 and CDR2 from the germline V gene are DFQATT and SNEGSKA (reference sequence). The CDR3 is 15 residues long. The V and J ends lost 3 bases and 0 bases respectively, with 12 bases between them. CDR3 sequence reads: CSARQVISSYNEQFF. CDR3 DNA sequence: TGCAGTGCTAGGCAAGTGATTAGCTCCTACAATGAGCAGTTCTTC.

This clonotype was picked up a small number of times. V is TRBV7-9 and J is TRBJ1-1; D is undetermined. Germline CDR1 is SEHNR and CDR2 is FQNEAQ (reference sequence). The V and J ends lost 5 bases and 0 bases respectively, with 13 bases between them. The CDR3 is 15 residues long. The DNA of the CDR3 is TGTGCCAGCAGCGCCCACCTAGTCATGAACACTGAAGCTTTCTTT. Its protein product is CASSAHLVMNTEAFF.

This clonotype was recorded a few times. The genes are TRBV5-1 and TRBJ2-5, with D perhaps TRBD1 or TRBD2 (5 bases each). The CDR3 is 16 amino acids. Germline V gene lookup returns CDR1 SGHRS and CDR2 YFSETQ. Trimming removed 4 bases from V and 2 bases from J, with 18 bases in between. CDR3: CASSPLPGRDQETQYF. The CDR3 DNA reads as TGCGCCAGCAGCCCATTGCCGGGACGCGATCAAGAGACCCAGTACTTC.

The V and J genes are TRBV6-5 and TRBJ2-1; TRBD2 matches 7 bases. CDR1 and CDR2 (germline): MNHEY, SVGAGI. The CDR3 extends over 15 amino acids. The junction had 11 bases not matched to a gene; V was cut back by 2 bases and J by 10 bases. The DNA for the CDR3 is TGTGCCAGCAGTTACAGCGGCAGGGCGCGGGGGGAGCAGTTCTTC. Encoded protein: CASSYSGRARGEQFF.

The V gene is TRBV24-1, the J gene TRBJ2-3; 9 positions match TRBD1. CDR1 is KGHDR, CDR2 SFDVKD, per germline. V was clipped by 3 bases and J by 4 bases; unmatched bases: 7. This CDR3 has 16 residues. The CDR3 protein is CATSDRTGGAPDTQYF. CDR3 in DNA: TGTGCCACCAGTGATCGCACAGGGGGCGCCCCAGATACGCAGTATTTT.

The genes are TRBV10-3 and TRBJ2-1; TRBD2 matches 9 bases. The CDR3 loop spans 14 amino acids. Germline lookup yields CDR1 ENHRY and CDR2 SYGVKD. Trimming at V came to 10 bases and at J to 1 base, leaving 5 bases not matched to a gene. The CDR3 region has the DNA TGTGCCACCGAGCGGGGGGAATCCTACAATGAGCAGTTCTTC. Translating gives CATERGESYNEQFF.

CDR3 DNA: TGTGCCAGTAGCTGGCAGGCGTTCAGAGGTGGCTACACCTTC. Its protein is CASSWQAFRGGYTF. J is TRBJ1-2 and V is TRBV19, with D unclear. In germline, CDR1 is LNHDA, CDR2 SQIVND (reference sequence). CDR3 length: 14 amino acids. The V end was cut by 6 bases, the J end by 7 bases, with 18 bases between.

This clonotype was picked up a small number of times. The gene calls are TRBV7-3 and TRBJ2-4; 14 bases line up with TRBD2. The CDR3 has 14 residues. V trimming: 4 bases; J trimming: 12 bases; junction bases outside the gene matches: 5. The germline V gene has CDR1 SGHTA and CDR2 FQGTGA. CDR3 nucleotide sequence: TGTGCCAGCAGCTCCGGACTAGCGGGGGGACATCAGTACTTC. The encoded protein is CASSSGLAGGHQYF.

V is TRBV5-1 and J is TRBJ1-4; possibly TRBD1 for D (5 bases). CDR1 SGHRS and CDR2 YFSETQ come from the germline V gene. Trimming stripped 0 bases from V and 5 bases from J, with 11 bases between. The CDR3 spans 15 residues. The CDR3 sequence: CASSLASGWNEKLFF. DNA for the CDR3: TGCGCCAGCAGCTTGGCCTCAGGGTGGAATGAAAAACTGTTTTTT.